A single sample is the source of the 13 T cell receptor beta chains below, sequenced in a study of ipilimumab plus nivolumab after autologous stem cell transplantation. Repertoires were generated with immunoSEQ multiplex PCR, while TCRdb's copy carries only in-frame clones and drops some. In the table there are some 9,300 clones, roughly 69% of which are singletons. The sequences come from PBMCs, collected in a trial of ipilimumab plus nivolumab as post-transplant consolidation. Receptors originate from a female donor with multiple myeloma.

V usage is TRBV7-9 and J usage is TRBJ2-1; 7 bases map to TRBD2. This CDR3 is built from 16 residues. Germline CDR1 and CDR2: SEHNR and FQNEAQ (reference sequence). With V trimmed by 5 bases and J by 7 bases, 14 bases remained unmatched. CDR3 region: CASSARGGSKANEQFF. In DNA form, the CDR3 reads TGTGCCAGCAGCGCTAGAGGCGGGAGTAAGGCGAATGAGCAGTTCTTC. Full variable domain (outside the CDR3, taken from reference TRBV7-9 and TRBJ2-1): DTGVSQNPRHKITKRGQNVTFRCDPISEHNRLYWYRQTLGQGPEFLTYFQNEAQLEKSRLLSDRFSAERPKGSFSTLEIQRTEQGDSAMYLCASSARGGSKANEQFFGPGTRLTVL.

This chain uses TRBV11-3 with TRBJ2-7; D may be TRBD1 (6 bases). With 5 bases removed from V and 4 bases from J, the gap between germline ends came to 12 bases. CDR1 and CDR2 (germline): SGHNT, YENEEA. CDR3 length: 13 residues. CDR3 sequence (DNA): TGTGCCAGCAGCCGAGGGCAGGGGTACGAGCAGTACTTC. Translating it yields CASSRGQGYEQYF.

This chain uses TRBV28 with TRBJ1-1; 9 bases fit TRBD1. V gave up 2 bases and J gave up 5 bases; unmatched junction bases: 6. The CDR3 consists of 15 residues. Looked up from germline, CDR1 is MDHEN and CDR2 is SYDVKM. The chain's CDR3 is CASSLGDRARTEAFF. The CDR3 region has the DNA TGTGCCAGCAGTTTAGGGGACAGGGCGCGGACTGAAGCTTTCTTT.

CDR3 amino acids: CASSEVRGDTGELFF. The CDR3 DNA sequence: TGCGCCAGCAGTGAGGTCAGGGGGGACACCGGGGAGCTGTTTTTT. The gene calls are TRBV10-1 and TRBJ2-2; D may be TRBD1 (7 bases). Trimming took off 2 bases at V and 3 bases at J, with 10 bases between the two ends. The CDR3 extends over 15 amino acids. Germline assignment: CDR1 WNHNN and CDR2 SYGVQD (reference sequence).

The V and J genes are TRBV5-7 and TRBJ2-7; tentative D call: TRBD1 (5 bases). TRBV5-7 is an open reading frame whose function is uncertain. Trimming removed 4 bases at V and 0 bases at J, with 11 bases between. This CDR3 is 14 amino acids long. CDR3: CASSGQGTSYEQYF. The CDR3 coding sequence is TGTGCCAGCAGCGGTCAGGGAACCTCCTACGAGCAGTACTTC.

In DNA form, the CDR3 reads TGCGCCAGCACCTGGTGGGAGATGAACACTGAAGCTTTCTTT. Translating gives CASTWWEMNTEAFF. The V call is TRBV5-1, the J call TRBJ1-1; D is ambiguous. V lost 6 bases to trimming and J lost 0 bases, with 12 bases between them. Germline CDR1 reads SGHRS; CDR2 reads YFSETQ. The CDR3 consists of 14 residues.

This clone showed up just a few times. The genes are TRBV9 and TRBJ1-1; 11 nucleotides agree with TRBD1. V dropped 3 bases and J dropped 4; count of bases not matched to a gene: 2. The germline CDR1 and CDR2 sequences are SGDLS and YYNGEE. The CDR3 consists of 14 residues. CDR3 sequence reads: CASSDGTGGTEAFF. The CDR3 DNA reads TGTGCCAGCAGCGACGGGACAGGGGGCACTGAAGCTTTCTTT. Full variable domain (rest looked up from reference TRBV9 and TRBJ1-1): DSGVTQTPKHLITATGQRVTLRCSPRSGDLSVYWYQQSLDQGLQFLIQYYNGEERAKGNILERFSAQQFPDLHSELNLSSLELGDSALYFCASSDGTGGTEAFFGQGTRLTVV.

The chain is built from TRBV11-2 and TRBJ1-1, with D maybe TRBD1 (5 bases). The V end was cut by 0 bases, the J end by 1 base, with 12 bases between. Germline lookup yields CDR1 SGHAT and CDR2 FQNNGV. This CDR3 is 16 amino acids long. The CDR3 spells CASSLEPLTANTEAFF. DNA for the CDR3: TGTGCCAGCAGCTTAGAACCTTTGACAGCGAACACTGAAGCTTTCTTT.

Worth noting for this clone: Germline and junction disagree at one end, which may indicate a read error. The chain joins TRBV18 to TRBJ2-3; D gene uncertain. Germline V gene data show CDR1 as KGHSH and CDR2 as LQKENI. The CDR3 runs 15 residues. The CDR3 DNA follows: TGTGCCAGCTCACCCCTCCCAGCCCCTCACAGATACGCAGTATTT. It specifies CASSPLPAPHRYAVF.

This clone is large within its sample. Other DNA sequences in the sample encode the same CDR3. V usage is TRBV20-1 and J usage is TRBJ1-1; no reliable D call. V was cut by 4 bases and J by 0 bases, with 3 bases left in between. The CDR3 consists of 11 residues. Germline CDR1 reads DFQATT; CDR2 reads SNEGSKA (reference sequence). CDR3 residues: CSAMLNTEAFF. CDR3 sequence (DNA): TGCAGTGCTATGTTGAACACTGAAGCTTTCTTT.

V and J are TRBV28 and TRBJ2-3; D not resolved. V shed 3 bases and J shed 0 bases, with 13 bases lying between them. The CDR3 has 16 amino acids. Germline assignment: CDR1 MDHEN and CDR2 SYDVKM. This CDR3 reads CASSLVSRLSTDTQYF. The DNA for the CDR3 is TGTGCCAGCAGTTTGGTTTCAAGACTTAGCACAGATACGCAGTATTTT.

The gene calls are TRBV6-5 and TRBJ2-7, with D possibly being TRBD1 or TRBD2 (5 bases each). Per the germline V gene, CDR1 is MNHEY and CDR2 is SVGAGI. CDR3 length: 16 amino acids. The germline V and J ends were trimmed by 0 bases and 0 bases, with 12 bases remaining between them. The CDR3 bases are TGTGCCAGCAGTTACTCAGGGACGGTCAGCTCCTACGAGCAGTACTTC. Amino acids: CASSYSGTVSSYEQYF.

This clone was found once. V usage is TRBV18 and J usage is TRBJ1-3, with D perhaps matching TRBD1 (5 bases). The CDR3 consists of 13 residues. V lost 10 bases to trimming and J lost 4 bases, with 14 bases between them. From germline, CDR1 is KGHSH and CDR2 LQKENI. The CDR3 region has the DNA TGTGCCACGATGACCGGGGCGGGAAACACCATATATTTT. It translates to CATMTGAGNTIYF. Together with reference TRBV18 and TRBJ1-3, the CDR3 gives the full variable domain: NAGVMQNPRHLVRRRGQEARLRCSPMKGHSHVYWYRQLPEEGLKFMVYLQKENIIDESGMPKERFSAEFPKEGPSILRIQQVVRGDSAAYFCATMTGAGNTIYFGEGSWLTVV.